Below are 7 T cell receptor beta chains sequenced from a single sample in a study of blood T cell repertoires in COVID-19 (dated by TCRdb to about 2020). The library was built by means of the immunoSEQ multiplex PCR assay. TCRdb stores this immuneACCESS table with in-frame sequences only. Part of the clones is absent; in the studies checked, under half of the shortfall reflects unresolved V genes, and no reason is known for the rest. This sample gives fewer than 500,000 clones in total; approximately 90% of them show up just once. The ten largest clonotypes hold roughly 4.3% of the sample. Specimen: peripheral blood. The source is a woman in her thirties with acute or convalescent COVID-19.

The rearrangement joins TRBV18 to TRBJ2-6, with D perhaps matching TRBD1 (6 bases). V lost 2 bases and J 1 base, leaving 9 bases between the germline ends. Germline loops: CDR1 KGHSH, CDR2 LQKENI. This CDR3 is 16 amino acids long. CDR3: CASSPNRDSGANVLTF. Here the CDR3 DNA reads TGTGCCAGCTCACCAAACAGGGATTCTGGGGCCAACGTCCTGACTTTC.

The chain uses TRBV6-2 or TRBV6-3 and TRBJ2-3; TRBD2 might be the D (5 bases). The CDR3 is 14 residues long. V dropped 6 bases and J dropped 4 bases, with 14 bases sitting between them. Germline-derived CDR1 and CDR2 are MNHEY and SVGEGT. The CDR3 loop is CASSRGPGADTQYF. CDR3 in DNA: TGTGCCAGCAGCCGTGGTCCCGGGGCAGATACGCAGTATTTT.

The chain has TRBV2 and TRBJ1-5; 7 positions agree with TRBD1. Looked up from germline, CDR1 is SNHLY and CDR2 is FYNNEI. The CDR3 loop spans 14 amino acids. V dropped 4 bases and J dropped 2; count of bases not matched to a gene: 2. The CDR3 loop reads CASSVGTGNQPQHF. The CDR3 coding sequence is TGTGCCAGCAGTGTCGGGACAGGCAATCAGCCCCAGCATTTT.

This rearrangement joins TRBV6-5 to TRBJ1-4, with a possible D match to TRBD1 (6 bases). CDR1 is MNHEY and CDR2 is SVGAGI in the germline V gene. V was pared by 9 bases and J by 0 bases, with 11 bases between. The CDR3 covers 14 residues. CDR3: CASSRQATNEKLFF. The CDR3 DNA follows: TGTGCCAGTAGCAGACAGGCAACTAATGAAAAACTGTTTTTT.

The chain employs TRBV3-1 (or the pseudogene TRBV3-2) and TRBJ1-1, with D tentatively TRBD1 (5 bases). Germline loops: CDR1 LGHDT, CDR2 YNNKEL (reference sequence). Trimming stripped 4 bases from V and 4 bases from J, with 13 bases between. The CDR3 runs to 14 residues. CDR3 loop: CASSPRTTGTEAFF. Written as DNA, the CDR3 is TGTGCCAGCAGCCCCCGGACAACTGGCACTGAAGCTTTCTTT.

The rearrangement joins TRBV5-6 to TRBJ2-7; 10 nucleotides agree with TRBD1. Looked up from germline, CDR1 is SGHDT and CDR2 is YYEEEE. This CDR3 region has 18 residues. Unmatched junction bases numbered 10, after V lost 0 bases and J lost 1 base. The CDR3 region has the DNA TGTGCCAGCAGCTTGGGACAGGGGGCCTGGTTTACGTCCTACGAGCAGTACTTC. It codes for CASSLGQGAWFTSYEQYF.

This clone appeared once. This sequence joins TRBV9 and TRBJ2-2, with a possible D match to TRBD1 (5 bases). Trimming cost V 7 bases and J 7 bases, with 8 bases left between them. The germline V gene has CDR1 SGDLS and CDR2 YYNGEE. CDR3 length equals 11 residues. Here the CDR3 reads CASQGVGELFF. In DNA, the CDR3 is TGTGCCAGCCAAGGGGTCGGGGAGCTGTTTTTT.